The 18 T cell receptor beta chains below come from one sample, sequenced in a study of T cell responses to AZD1222 COVID-19 vaccine. The protocol was immunoSEQ multiplex PCR, while the TCRdb copy is restricted to in-frame clones and leaves out a portion. The table lists some 110,000 clones, around nine tenths of them singletons. The sequencing used peripheral blood, collected on day 0 of AZD1222 vaccination. These receptors were collected from an adult in good health.

The V call is TRBV2, the J call TRBJ2-5; D is tentatively TRBD1 or TRBD2 (6 bases each). Germline CDR1 reads SNHLY; CDR2 reads FYNNEI. V lost 8 bases, J lost 3 bases, and 22 bases lay in between. CDR3 length: 16 residues. The CDR3 loop reads CASWGAYSTSEETQYF. In DNA form, the CDR3 reads TGTGCCAGCTGGGGGGCCTATTCGACCTCTGAAGAGACCCAGTACTTC.

This rearrangement joins TRBV5-4 to TRBJ2-7; 7 nucleotides match TRBD1. The junction had 5 bases not matched to a gene; V was cut back by 1 base and J by 1 base. The CDR3 is 15 amino acids. CDR1 and CDR2 from the germline V gene are SGHNT and YYREEE (reference sequence). In DNA, the CDR3 is TGTGCCAGCAGCTTGATGAGGGGGCGATCCTACGAGCAGTACTTC. This sequence encodes CASSLMRGRSYEQYF.

V usage is TRBV5-1 and J usage is TRBJ2-7; D may be TRBD2 (5 bases). Germline CDR1 is SGHRS and CDR2 is YFSETQ. The CDR3 contains 11 residues. Trimming took 4 bases from V and 3 from J, leaving 5 bases between them. CDR3 in amino acids: CASSEGYEQYF. The CDR3 DNA reads as TGCGCCAGCAGCGAGGGCTACGAGCAGTACTTC. Full variable domain (outside the CDR3, taken from reference TRBV5-1 and TRBJ2-7): KAGVTQTPRYLIKTRGQQVTLSCSPISGHRSVSWYQQTPGQGLQFLFEYFSETQRNKGNFPGRFSGRQFSNSRSEMNVSTLELGDSALYLCASSEGYEQYFGPGTRLTVT.

The gene calls are TRBV9 and TRBJ2-1; 9 positions agree with TRBD2. Trimming took 1 base from V and 4 from J; bases not matched to a gene: 3. The CDR3 sequence is 15 residues long. Germline values: CDR1 SGDLS, CDR2 YYNGEE. The CDR3 loop is CASSVSSGEYNEQFF. The CDR3 DNA sequence: TGTGCCAGCAGCGTATCTAGCGGGGAATACAATGAGCAGTTCTTC.

The chain links TRBV19 to TRBJ2-5, with TRBD2 matching 7 bases. Germline V lookup: CDR1 LNHDA, CDR2 SQIVND (reference sequence). Trimming took 0 bases from V and 1 from J; bases not matched to a gene: 11. There are 18 residues in the CDR3. Here the CDR3 reads CASSIDRRGGSIQETQYF. The CDR3, as DNA: TGTGCCAGTAGTATAGATCGTCGTGGCGGGAGCATCCAAGAGACCCAGTACTTC.

The chain has TRBV21-1 and TRBJ1-6. TRBV21-1 is an annotated pseudogene. CDR3 size: 12 residues. The CDR3 DNA reads TGTGCCAGCAGGTACCTTGGTTCACCCCTCCACTTT. Amino acids: CASRYLGSPLHF.

In this sample, this clone turned up once. CDR3 sequence: CASNFARREETQYF. The CDR3 DNA sequence: TGCGCCAGCAATTTCGCGAGGCGGGAAGAGACCCAGTACTTC. The V call is TRBV10-2, the J call TRBJ2-5; D is perhaps TRBD2 (5 bases). The V end lost 7 bases, the J end lost 3 bases, and 15 bases lay between the germline ends. The CDR3 loop spans 14 amino acids. Germline V CDR1 and CDR2: WSHSY, SAAADI.

The V and J genes are TRBV24-1 and TRBJ2-1, with 10 bases matching TRBD1. Germline V gives CDR1 KGHDR, CDR2 SFDVKD. CDR3 length: 14 amino acids. V was clipped by 5 bases and J by 7 bases; unmatched bases: 4. This chain's CDR3 is CATSGGTGENEQFF. Written as DNA, the CDR3 is TGTGCCACCAGTGGCGGGACAGGGGAAAATGAGCAGTTCTTC.

This sequence joins TRBV5-1 and TRBJ1-3, with TRBD1 as a possible D gene (6 bases). The CDR3 contains 14 residues. The V gene lost 0 bases and the J gene lost 7 bases, with 11 bases spanning the gap. The V gene's germline CDR1 is SGHRS and CDR2 YFSETQ. The CDR3 reads CASSLGQGWNTIYF. The CDR3 coding sequence is TGCGCCAGCAGCTTGGGGCAGGGGTGGAACACCATATATTTT.

For the CDR3, the DNA is TGTGCCAGTTTACCGGGCCACGGAAACACTGAAGCTTTCTTT. Its protein is CASLPGHGNTEAFF. V is TRBV2 and J is TRBJ1-1; D ambiguous. Trimming took 9 bases from V and 2 from J, leaving 16 bases between them. The V gene's germline CDR1 is SNHLY and CDR2 FYNNEI. This CDR3 is built from 14 residues.

Notes on this clone: This sample includes further DNA sequences coding for the same CDR3. The rearrangement uses TRBV30 and TRBJ2-5; D is uncertain. CDR3 length equals 11 residues. V was trimmed by 0 bases and J by 4 bases, leaving 3 bases between them. CDR1 is GTSNPN, CDR2 SVGIG, per germline (reference sequence). CDR3 DNA sequence: TGTGCCTGGAGTGTCGGAGAGACCCAGTACTTC. It yields the protein CAWSVGETQYF. Combining the CDR3 with reference TRBV30 and TRBJ2-5 gives the whole variable domain SQTIHQWPATLVQPVGSPLSLECTVEGTSNPNLYWYRQAAGRGLQLLFYSVGIGQISSEVPQNLSASRPQDRQFILSSKKLLLSDSGFYLCAWSVGETQYFGPGTRLLVL.

The count of this clone is one. One end of the junction fails to match germline, which may point to a read error. The rearrangement links TRBV11-2 to TRBJ1-1; TRBD1 is a possible D gene (5 bases). This CDR3 is built from 15 residues. Per the germline V gene, CDR1 is SGHAT and CDR2 is FQNNGV. The DNA for the CDR3 is TGTGCCAGCAGCCTAGAGGGAGGGGTGGGCACTGAAGCTTTCTTT. It specifies CASSLEGGVGTEAFF.

The rearrangement joins TRBV6-5 to TRBJ2-3; TRBD1 matches at 7 bases. Germline CDR1 is MNHEY and CDR2 is SVGAGI. V dropped 5 bases and J dropped 0; count of bases not matched to a gene: 5. This CDR3 region has 15 residues. CDR3 region: CASSTTGLSTDTQYF. In nucleotides, the CDR3 is TGTGCCAGCAGTACGACAGGGCTGAGCACAGATACGCAGTATTTT.

The rearrangement uses TRBV7-8 and TRBJ2-7, with 8 bases lining up with TRBD1. In germline, CDR1 is SGHVS, CDR2 FQNEAQ. J gave up 2 bases and V 3 bases, and 6 bases lay outside the gene matches. The CDR3 contains 15 residues. CDR3 nucleotide sequence: TGTGCCAGCAGCTTTATGACAGGGGCGGCCTACGAGCAGTACTTC. It codes for CASSFMTGAAYEQYF.

V gene TRBV24-1 combines with J gene TRBJ1-2, with D possibly TRBD1 on 5 matching bases. With 5 bases removed from V and 8 bases from J, the gap between germline ends came to 11 bases. This CDR3 region has 12 residues. Germline assignment: CDR1 KGHDR and CDR2 SFDVKD. The CDR3 DNA is TGTGCCACCAGTGCCGGGGACTGGGGCTACACCTTC. Translation gives CATSAGDWGYTF.

The J gene is TRBJ1-2, the V gene TRBV5-6; D possibly corresponds to TRBD1 (5 bases). Germline assignment: CDR1 SGHDT and CDR2 YYEEEE. With 4 bases removed from V and 0 bases from J, the gap between germline ends came to 13 bases. This CDR3 has 15 residues. The CDR3 here is CASSPTGIANYGYTF. As DNA, the CDR3 is TGTGCCAGCAGCCCCACAGGAATAGCTAACTATGGCTACACCTTC.

This chain uses TRBV4-1 with TRBJ1-3, with D hard to call. V was cut by 1 base and J by 0 bases, with 16 bases left in between. The CDR3 consists of 18 residues. CDR1 and CDR2 from the germline V gene are MGHRA and YSYEKL. For the CDR3, the DNA is TGCGCCAGCAGCCAAGGGGGTATCCTCGGGCCCTCTGGAAACACCATATATTTT. It encodes CASSQGGILGPSGNTIYF.

The chain couples TRBV7-8 to TRBJ1-1, with 10 bases aligning to TRBD1. Unmatched junction bases numbered 4, after V lost 5 bases and J lost 1 base. Germline V CDR1 and CDR2: SGHVS, FQNEAQ. There are 15 residues in the CDR3. The CDR3 DNA reads as TGTGCCAGCAGCCACCGACAGGGGGCGAACACTGAAGCTTTCTTT. Translation gives CASSHRQGANTEAFF.